The 23 T cell receptor beta chains listed next were all sequenced from one sample in a study of cytomegalovirus exposure and HLA in healthy donors. The PCR used 60 Vbeta and 13 Jbeta primers. The table came from immunoSEQ multiplex PCR; TCRdb's copy has only in-frame clones and leaves some out. The table shows 150,000 to 200,000 clones, with 75% occurring only once. The material sequenced was PBMCs. Source of these receptors: a woman aged 50 to 65 in good health and CMV-seropositive.

This chain uses TRBV5-1 with TRBJ2-5, with 7 nucleotides matching TRBD2. V lost 0 bases and J lost 1; bases outside the gene matches: 9. From germline, CDR1 is SGHRS and CDR2 YFSETQ. The CDR3 contains 17 residues. CDR3 amino acids: CASSLAPGTTSQETQYF. The CDR3 nucleotides read TGCGCCAGCAGCTTGGCACCTGGGACTACCTCCCAAGAGACCCAGTACTTC.

The chain links TRBV9 to TRBJ1-2; no definite D call. CDR3 length: 15 amino acids. Trimming pared 0 bases from V and 1 base from J, leaving 10 bases between. From germline, CDR1 is SGDLS and CDR2 YYNGEE. CDR3 sequence: CASSVGARSNYGYTF. The CDR3 bases are TGTGCCAGCAGCGTAGGGGCAAGAAGTAACTATGGCTACACCTTC. The full variable domain, with the rest looked up from reference TRBV9 and TRBJ1-2, is DSGVTQTPKHLITATGQRVTLRCSPRSGDLSVYWYQQSLDQGLQFLIQYYNGEERAKGNILERFSAQQFPDLHSELNLSSLELGDSALYFCASSVGARSNYGYTFGSGTRLTVV.

The chain uses TRBV9 and TRBJ2-3, with 9 bases identical to TRBD2. There are 16 residues in the CDR3. V shed 3 bases and J 3 bases; nucleotides not matched to a gene: 8. The V gene's germline CDR1 is SGDLS and CDR2 YYNGEE. The CDR3 loop reads CASSATLAGITDTQYF. The CDR3, as DNA: TGTGCCAGCAGCGCAACCCTAGCGGGGATTACAGATACGCAGTATTTT.

V and J are TRBV5-4 and TRBJ1-2; 7 bases fit TRBD1. V dropped 1 base and J dropped 6; count of bases not matched to a gene: 6. CDR3 length: 14 residues. Germline values: CDR1 SGHNT, CDR2 YYREEE (reference sequence). The CDR3 spells CASSLRGPLNGYTF. As DNA, the CDR3 is TGTGCCAGCAGCTTGAGGGGGCCCCTCAATGGCTACACCTTC.

The rearrangement uses TRBV6-5 and TRBJ2-7; 11 bases fit TRBD1. Germline assignment: CDR1 MNHEY and CDR2 SVGAGI. This CDR3 contains 14 residues. Trimming took 6 bases from V and 5 from J; bases not matched to a gene: 6. The CDR3 region is CASRPPGQGDEQYF. DNA for the CDR3: TGTGCCAGCAGGCCCCCGGGACAGGGGGACGAGCAGTACTTC.

There are a few counts of this clone. The rearrangement links TRBV7-7 to TRBJ1-1; a weak D match, TRBD1 (6 bases). Germline V gene data show CDR1 as SSHAT and CDR2 as FNYEAQ (reference sequence). The CDR3 length is 13 residues. Trimming left V 1 base short and J 3 bases short, with 6 bases between. For the CDR3, the DNA is TGTGCCAGCAGCTTAGACAGGGACACTGAAGCTTTCTTT. This encodes CASSLDRDTEAFF.

The V gene is TRBV20-1, the J gene TRBJ2-5; D is undetermined. V was pared by 5 bases and J by 4 bases, with 8 bases between. Germline V gives CDR1 DFQATT, CDR2 SNEGSKA (reference sequence). The CDR3 is 11 residues long. The CDR3 DNA follows: TGCAGTGCTTGGCGCGGAGAGACCCAGTACTTC. Translating gives CSAWRGETQYF.

The chain links TRBV5-1 to TRBJ1-1; a possible D gene is TRBD1 (6 bases). The germline gives CDR1 SGHRS, CDR2 YFSETQ. V was clipped by 2 bases and J by 3 bases, with 14 bases between them. The CDR3 is 15 residues long. The CDR3 nucleotides are TGCGCCAGCAGCTTAGGTACAGGGAGCGACACTGAAGCTTTCTTT. Amino acids: CASSLGTGSDTEAFF. Supplemented by reference TRBV5-1 and TRBJ1-1, the full variable domain reads KAGVTQTPRYLIKTRGQQVTLSCSPISGHRSVSWYQQTPGQGLQFLFEYFSETQRNKGNFPGRFSGRQFSNSRSEMNVSTLELGDSALYLCASSLGTGSDTEAFFGQGTRLTVV.

This chain joins TRBV5-1 and TRBJ1-2; TRBD1 aligns across 8 bases. V shed 2 bases, J shed 4 bases, and the junction held 10 bases outside the gene matches. CDR3 length: 16 residues. The germline CDR1 and CDR2 sequences are SGHRS and YFSETQ. CDR3 sequence (DNA): TGCGCCAGCAGCTTAACTTCAGGGGGCCCAGGCTATGGCTACACCTTC. Translation gives CASSLTSGGPGYGYTF.

The chain uses TRBV5-1 and TRBJ2-5; 10 bases align to TRBD1. The J segment lost 2 bases and the V segment lost 2 bases, leaving 3 bases of the junction unmatched. The CDR3 length is 15 residues. Per the germline V gene, CDR1 is SGHRS and CDR2 is YFSETQ. The CDR3 DNA follows: TGCGCCAGCAGCTTCGGGACAGGGGCTCAAGAGACCCAGTACTTC. This translates into CASSFGTGAQETQYF.

This clone was found a few times. The chain uses TRBV7-6 and TRBJ2-7; 7 bases align to TRBD1. The germline CDR1 and CDR2 sequences are SGHVS and FNYEAQ. The CDR3 sequence is 15 residues long. V shed 3 bases and J 3 bases; nucleotides not matched to a gene: 8. Written as DNA, the CDR3 is TGTGCCAGCAGCTTCGACGACAGGGATGACTACGAGCAGTACTTC. Translating it yields CASSFDDRDDYEQYF. Based on the CDR3 plus reference TRBV7-6 and TRBJ2-7, the full variable domain is GAGVSQSPRYKVTKRGQDVALRCDPISGHVSLYWYRQALGQGPEFLTYFNYEAQQDKSGLPNDRFSAERPEGSISTLTIQRTEQRDSAMYRCASSFDDRDDYEQYFGPGTRLTVT.

Only a few counts were recorded for this clone. The CDR3 coding sequence is TGTGCCAGCAGCCACGGACAGAATTCACCCCTCCACTTT. This encodes CASSHGQNSPLHF. This chain links TRBV7-8 with TRBJ1-6, with D possibly being TRBD1 (6 bases). Germline-derived CDR1 and CDR2 are SGHVS and FQNEAQ. The V end lost 5 bases, the J end lost 7 bases, and 9 bases lay between the germline ends. CDR3 length equals 13 residues.

The chain is built from TRBV5-1 and TRBJ1-1; 7 bases match TRBD1. Germline trimming cut 0 bases from V and 5 bases from J; bases unmatched to any gene: 10. The germline gives CDR1 SGHRS, CDR2 YFSETQ. The CDR3 consists of 16 residues. DNA for the CDR3: TGCGCCAGCAGCTTGGGACAGGGCGGTATCGTGACTGAAGCTTTCTTT. Amino acid sequence: CASSLGQGGIVTEAFF.

CDR3 coding DNA: TGTGCCAGCAGTGTACCGGTAGAGACCCAGTACTTC. Its translation: CASSVPVETQYF. This chain connects TRBV2 to TRBJ2-5, with D unresolved. The germline gives CDR1 SNHLY, CDR2 FYNNEI. The CDR3 totals 12 residues. The V gene lost 4 bases and the J gene lost 4 bases, with 7 bases spanning the gap. Full variable domain (rest looked up from reference TRBV2 and TRBJ2-5): EPEVTQTPSHQVTQMGQEVILRCVPISNHLYFYWYRQILGQKVEFLVSFYNNEISEKSEIFDDQFSVERPDGSNFTLKIRSTKLEDSAMYFCASSVPVETQYFGPGTRLLVL.

This chain joins TRBV12-5 and TRBJ2-5, with D tentatively TRBD2 (5 bases). Germline V CDR1 and CDR2: LGHNT, FRNRAP. V lost 5 bases, J lost 5 bases, and 9 bases lay in between. CDR3 length equals 12 residues. In nucleotides, the CDR3 is TGTGCTAGTGGTCCCACTAGGGAGACCCAGTACTTC. Translating gives CASGPTRETQYF. The whole variable domain, filled in from reference TRBV12-5 and TRBJ2-5, reads DARVTQTPRHKVTEMGQEVTMRCQPILGHNTVFWYRQTMMQGLELLAYFRNRAPLDDSGMPKDRFSAEMPDATLATLKIQPSEPRDSAVYFCASGPTRETQYFGPGTRLLVL.

This CDR3 is CASSINGGYEQYF. The CDR3 DNA follows: TGTGCCAGCAGTATCAACGGGGGATACGAGCAGTACTTC. The V gene is TRBV7-3, the J gene TRBJ2-7; tentative D call: TRBD2 (6 bases). CDR3 length equals 13 residues. V lost 6 bases, J lost 4 bases, and 13 bases lay in between. Per germline, CDR1 SGHTA and CDR2 FQGTGA.

With respect to this clone: A read error is possible here, since a much larger clone lies one base away. The chain links TRBV6-6 to TRBJ2-2; no definite D call. This CDR3 spans 12 amino acids. In germline, CDR1 is MNHNY, CDR2 SVGAGI (reference sequence). Trimming pared 6 bases from V and 2 bases from J, leaving 4 bases between. CDR3 amino acids: CASSLNTGELFF. The CDR3 nucleotides read TGTGCCAGCAGCTTAAACACCGGGGAGCTGTTTTTT.

The chain joins TRBV9 to TRBJ1-2, with D tentatively TRBD1 (6 bases). CDR1 and CDR2 from the germline V gene are SGDLS and YYNGEE. V gave up 6 bases and J gave up 7 bases, with 28 bases separating them. The CDR3 totals 17 residues. CDR3: CASTSRPVQGAPPGYTF. The DNA for the CDR3 is TGTGCCAGCACCTCGCGCCCGGTACAGGGTGCCCCGCCTGGCTACACCTTC.

CDR3 loop: CASSRTGQGERDLNTEAFF. The CDR3 DNA follows: TGTGCCAGCAGCCGTACGGGACAGGGGGAACGAGATCTGAACACTGAAGCTTTCTTT. The chain joins TRBV7-9 to TRBJ1-1; 11 nucleotides line up with TRBD1. The germline CDR1 and CDR2 sequences are SEHNR and FQNEAQ (reference sequence). This CDR3 comprises 19 residues. V lost 5 bases, J lost 0 bases, and 14 bases stayed unmatched.

V and J are TRBV7-9 and TRBJ1-2; no definite D call. The germline gives CDR1 SEHNR, CDR2 FQNEAQ (reference sequence). The V and J ends lost 3 bases and 7 bases respectively, with 9 bases between them. The CDR3 covers 12 residues. The CDR3: CASSFEAGGYTF. The CDR3 coding sequence is TGTGCCAGCAGCTTTGAGGCGGGTGGCTACACCTTC.

The table lists this clone with a few counts. The chain uses TRBV7-3 and TRBJ2-1; possible D gene TRBD1, 6 bases. Trimming pared 3 bases from V and 14 bases from J, leaving 17 bases between. The germline V gene encodes CDR1 SGHTA and CDR2 FQGTGA. The CDR3 sequence is 13 residues long. CDR3 region: CASSFGNREDKFF. CDR3 nucleotides: TGTGCCAGCAGCTTCGGGAACAGGGAAGACAAGTTCTTC.

The chain employs TRBV19 and TRBJ2-7; 10 nucleotides line up with TRBD1. Germline V lookup: CDR1 LNHDA, CDR2 SQIVND (reference sequence). The CDR3 extends over 14 amino acids. With V trimmed by 5 bases and J by 2 bases, 3 bases remained unmatched. In DNA form, the CDR3 reads TGTGCCAGTAGTGTCGGACAGGGGGCCTACGAGCAGTACTTC. Translated: CASSVGQGAYEQYF.

The genes are TRBV19 and TRBJ2-7; maybe TRBD2 (7 bases). CDR1 and CDR2 from the germline V gene are LNHDA and SQIVND (reference sequence). Trimming cost V 4 bases and J 2 bases, with 15 bases left between them. CDR3 length: 15 residues. As DNA, the CDR3 is TGTGCCAGTAGTAGGGGGGGGCAGCTAACCTACGAGCAGTACTTC. Amino acids: CASSRGGQLTYEQYF.